The 5 T cell receptor beta chains presented below share a single source sample, sequenced in a study of blood T cell repertoires in COVID-19. TCRdb keeps only in-frame clones here, not all; method: immunoSEQ multiplex PCR. The sample contains some 170,000 clones, around nine tenths of which appear only once. Material for sequencing was peripheral blood. The receptor source for this set is a woman aged 70 to 79 with COVID-19, enrolled during active disease.

The J gene is TRBJ1-5, the V gene TRBV27; D not certain. Between the trimmed V and J ends, which lost 3 bases and 4 bases, there was a span of 13 bases. CDR1 and CDR2 from the germline V gene are MNHEY and SMNVEV (reference sequence). This CDR3 spans 15 amino acids. CDR3 in amino acids: CASSLRAALNQPQHF. The CDR3 DNA reads as TGTGCCAGCAGTTTGAGGGCAGCGCTAAATCAGCCCCAGCATTTT.

The chain employs TRBV4-2 and TRBJ2-7; maybe TRBD1 (7 bases). The V end lost 8 bases, the J end lost 2 bases, and 16 bases lay between the germline ends. The CDR3 length is 14 residues. Per germline, CDR1 LGHNA and CDR2 YNFKEQ. The CDR3 DNA sequence: TGTGCCAGCGGAGGGGGCCGAGGCCCCTACGAGCAGTACTTC. It specifies CASGGGRGPYEQYF.

J is TRBJ2-3 and V is TRBV28; TRBD1 matches at 9 bases. The J segment lost 3 bases and the V segment lost 6 bases, leaving 7 bases of the junction unmatched. CDR1 is MDHEN and CDR2 is SYDVKM in the germline V gene. The CDR3 is made up of 15 amino acids. CDR3 amino acids: CASREIGTGTDTQYF. CDR3 DNA sequence: TGTGCCAGCAGGGAGATCGGGACAGGGACAGATACGCAGTATTTT.

The genes are TRBV7-3 and TRBJ2-1; TRBD2 matches at 7 bases. Germline V lookup: CDR1 SGHTA, CDR2 FQGTGA. With 4 bases clipped from V and 4 bases from J, the junction kept 10 bases outside the gene matches. The CDR3 runs 16 residues. The CDR3 DNA sequence: TGTGCCAGCAGCTCAACCGCCGGGACTATTTACAATGAGCAGTTCTTC. It yields the protein CASSSTAGTIYNEQFF. The full variable domain, completed using reference TRBV7-3 and TRBJ2-1, is GAGVSQTPSNKVTEKGKYVELRCDPISGHTALYWYRQSLGQGPEFLIYFQGTGAADDSGLPNDRFFAVRPEGSVSTLKIQRTERGDSAVYLCASSSTAGTIYNEQFFGPGTRLTVL.

The CDR3 bases are TGTGCCAGCAGTCCCGGGACAGGGGACAAGGGTGGCTACACCTTC. The encoded protein is CASSPGTGDKGGYTF. The chain couples TRBV27 to TRBJ1-2; 10 positions match TRBD1. The germline V gene has CDR1 MNHEY and CDR2 SMNVEV (reference sequence). The CDR3 length is 15 residues. J gave up 7 bases and V 5 bases, and 10 bases lay outside the gene matches.